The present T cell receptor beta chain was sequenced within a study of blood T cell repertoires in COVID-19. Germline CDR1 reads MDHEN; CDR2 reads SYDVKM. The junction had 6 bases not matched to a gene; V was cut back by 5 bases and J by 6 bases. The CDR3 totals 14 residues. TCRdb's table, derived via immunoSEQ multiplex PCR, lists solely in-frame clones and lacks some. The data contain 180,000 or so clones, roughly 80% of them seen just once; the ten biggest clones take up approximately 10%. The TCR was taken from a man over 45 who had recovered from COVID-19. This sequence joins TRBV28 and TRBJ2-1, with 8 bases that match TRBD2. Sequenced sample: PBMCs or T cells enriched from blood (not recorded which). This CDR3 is CASSGISGSNEQFF. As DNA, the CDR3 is TGTGCCAGCAGTGGCATAAGCGGGAGCAATGAGCAGTTCTTC.